The 15 T cell receptor beta chains reported below all come from one sample, sequenced in a study of blood T cell repertoires in COVID-19. TCRdb's table, derived via immunoSEQ multiplex PCR, lists solely in-frame clones and lacks some. The repertoire holds about 30,000 clones, with about 92% as singletons. Sequencing was performed on peripheral blood. The receptors derive from a man aged 50 to 60 with active COVID-19.

V and J are TRBV7-8 and TRBJ1-6; 9 bases are shared with TRBD1. CDR1 and CDR2 from the germline V gene are SGHVS and FQNEAQ. The CDR3 contains 16 residues. V shed 5 bases and J 9 bases; nucleotides not matched to a gene: 11. The CDR3, as DNA: TGTGCCAGCAGCCCGGGGACAGGGAAGGGATCTTCACCCCTCCACTTT. Translating it yields CASSPGTGKGSSPLHF.

The CDR3 region has the DNA TGTGCCAGCAGCTCCTTTGAGAGGACAGGGTCCACTGAGCAGTTCTTC. The encoded protein is CASSSFERTGSTEQFF. V usage is TRBV7-9 and J usage is TRBJ2-1; 8 bases are a match to TRBD1. Germline CDR1 SEHNR, CDR2 FQNEAQ (reference sequence). This CDR3 contains 16 residues. The V segment lost 4 bases and the J segment 9 bases; nucleotides outside the gene matches: 14.

The chain combines TRBV19 with TRBJ1-4; TRBD1 might be the D (6 bases). Trimming removed 2 bases from V and 4 bases from J, with 11 bases in between. CDR3 size: 15 residues. Germline V CDR1 and CDR2: LNHDA, SQIVND (reference sequence). As DNA, the CDR3 is TGTGCCAGTAGTATAATGACAGGACGTAATGAAAAACTGTTTTTT. It translates to CASSIMTGRNEKLFF. Drawing the rest from reference TRBV19 and TRBJ1-4, the complete variable domain is DGGITQSPKYLFRKEGQNVTLSCEQNLNHDAMYWYRQDPGQGLRLIYYSQIVNDFQKGDIAEGYSVSREKKESFPLTVTSAQKNPTAFYLCASSIMTGRNEKLFFGSGTQLSVL.

The chain employs TRBV4-1 and TRBJ1-1, with 11 bases fitting TRBD1. CDR1 is MGHRA, CDR2 YSYEKL, per germline. J was trimmed by 5 bases and V by 3 bases; bases with no gene match: 5. The CDR3 is 15 residues long. The CDR3 bases are TGCGCCAGCAGCCACGGACAGGGGGCGGGGACTGAAGCTTTCTTT. Translated, it gives CASSHGQGAGTEAFF.

The chain employs TRBV10-3 and TRBJ2-5; TRBD2 aligns across 8 bases. In germline, CDR1 is ENHRY, CDR2 SYGVKD. Unmatched junction bases numbered 5, after V lost 7 bases and J lost 4 bases. This CDR3 region has 13 residues. The CDR3 sequence is CAIMASGRETQYF. The CDR3 DNA is TGTGCCATCATGGCCAGCGGGAGAGAGACCCAGTACTTC.

The chain employs TRBV25-1 and TRBJ1-1, with 7 bases identical to TRBD1. Germline V CDR1 and CDR2: MGHDK, SYGVNS. The CDR3 runs to 13 residues. CDR3 in DNA: TGTGCGACCGGAGGGGGCCGGAACACTGAAGCTTTCTTT. This sequence encodes CATGGGRNTEAFF. The full variable domain, with the rest looked up from reference TRBV25-1 and TRBJ1-1, is EADIYQTPRYLVIGTGKKITLECSQTMGHDKMYWYQQDPGMELHLIHYSYGVNSTEKGDLSSESTVSRIRTEHFPLTLESARPSHTSQYLCATGGGRNTEAFFGQGTRLTVV.

The genes are TRBV28 and TRBJ2-7; TRBD2 might be the D (5 bases). This CDR3 is 12 amino acids long. In germline, CDR1 is MDHEN, CDR2 SYDVKM. CDR3 bases: TGTGCTTCTAGCCAACACTACTACGAGCAGTACTTC. Translation gives CASSQHYYEQYF.

A single count supports this clone. This chain joins TRBV12-3 or TRBV12-4 and TRBJ2-1; maybe TRBD1 (6 bases). With 5 bases removed from V and 9 bases from J, the gap between germline ends came to 8 bases. The CDR3 is made up of 11 amino acids. CDR3 DNA: TGTGCCAGCAGTCCCAGGGGTGAGCAGTTCTTC. It encodes CASSPRGEQFF.

The chain has TRBV7-9 and TRBJ2-5, with 7 bases lining up with TRBD1. V trimming: 4 bases; J trimming: 4 bases; junction bases outside the gene matches: 6. The CDR3 consists of 14 residues. The V gene's germline CDR1 is SEHNR and CDR2 FQNEAQ (reference sequence). Here the CDR3 DNA reads TGTGCCAGCAGCTCCGGGACAGAAGGAGAGACCCAGTACTTC. It is translated as CASSSGTEGETQYF.

This clone showed up just a few times. This rearrangement joins TRBV20-1 to TRBJ1-2; maybe TRBD1 (5 bases). Germline lookup yields CDR1 DFQATT and CDR2 SNEGSKA (reference sequence). Trimming shortened V by 3 bases and J by 8 bases, and 16 bases separated the two germline ends. The CDR3 is 13 residues long. CDR3 region: CSASSQGHPGYTF. The CDR3 DNA reads TGCAGTGCTAGTAGCCAGGGTCATCCAGGCTACACCTTC.

The CDR3 sequence is CASSSGQTYGYTF. The CDR3 region has the DNA TGCGCCAGCAGCTCGGGACAGACCTATGGCTACACCTTC. The genes are TRBV5-1 and TRBJ1-2; 7 nucleotides agree with TRBD1. V was clipped by 3 bases and J by 4 bases; unmatched bases: 3. Germline loops: CDR1 SGHRS, CDR2 YFSETQ. This CDR3 is 13 amino acids long.

The chain carries TRBV29-1 and TRBJ2-7, with TRBD1 identical over 11 bases. With V trimmed by 6 bases and J by 2 bases, 3 bases remained unmatched. Germline loops: CDR1 SQVTM, CDR2 ANQGSEA. The length of the CDR3 is 13 residues. For the CDR3, the DNA is TGCAGCGTGGGGACAGGGGGTACCTACGAGCAGTACTTC. Translation: CSVGTGGTYEQYF.

The V and J genes are TRBV5-4 and TRBJ2-5; 12 bases are a match to TRBD2. The CDR3 is 16 amino acids. The V gene end was trimmed by 4 bases and the J gene end by 5 bases; junction bases not matched to a gene: 9. CDR1 and CDR2 (germline): SGHNT, YYREEE (reference sequence). This chain's CDR3 is CASSRLAGAGRETQYF. CDR3 in DNA: TGTGCCAGCAGCCGACTAGCGGGAGCCGGGCGGGAGACCCAGTACTTC.

This rearrangement joins TRBV19 to TRBJ1-3; 8 bases are shared with TRBD1. The V segment lost 6 bases and the J segment 0 bases; nucleotides outside the gene matches: 10. The CDR3 is made up of 17 amino acids. CDR1 LNHDA and CDR2 SQIVND come from the germline V gene (reference sequence). The CDR3 loop is CASRDVVTGASGNTIYF. CDR3 DNA sequence: TGTGCCAGTAGGGACGTGGTGACAGGGGCCTCTGGAAACACCATATATTTT.

Here the CDR3 reads CASSPRQGREQYF. Here the CDR3 DNA reads TGTGCCAGCAGCCCAAGACAGGGCCGCGAGCAGTACTTC. The rearrangement uses TRBV11-2 and TRBJ2-7; the match to TRBD1 covers 7 bases. The CDR3 sequence is 13 residues long. V shed 5 bases, J shed 6 bases, and the junction held 7 bases outside the gene matches. Germline CDR1 SGHAT, CDR2 FQNNGV. The full variable domain, its missing parts supplied by reference TRBV11-2 and TRBJ2-7, is EAGVAQSPRYKIIEKRQSVAFWCNPISGHATLYWYQQILGQGPKLLIQFQNNGVVDDSQLPKDRFSAERLKGVDSTLKIQPAKLEDSAVYLCASSPRQGREQYFGPGTRLTVT.